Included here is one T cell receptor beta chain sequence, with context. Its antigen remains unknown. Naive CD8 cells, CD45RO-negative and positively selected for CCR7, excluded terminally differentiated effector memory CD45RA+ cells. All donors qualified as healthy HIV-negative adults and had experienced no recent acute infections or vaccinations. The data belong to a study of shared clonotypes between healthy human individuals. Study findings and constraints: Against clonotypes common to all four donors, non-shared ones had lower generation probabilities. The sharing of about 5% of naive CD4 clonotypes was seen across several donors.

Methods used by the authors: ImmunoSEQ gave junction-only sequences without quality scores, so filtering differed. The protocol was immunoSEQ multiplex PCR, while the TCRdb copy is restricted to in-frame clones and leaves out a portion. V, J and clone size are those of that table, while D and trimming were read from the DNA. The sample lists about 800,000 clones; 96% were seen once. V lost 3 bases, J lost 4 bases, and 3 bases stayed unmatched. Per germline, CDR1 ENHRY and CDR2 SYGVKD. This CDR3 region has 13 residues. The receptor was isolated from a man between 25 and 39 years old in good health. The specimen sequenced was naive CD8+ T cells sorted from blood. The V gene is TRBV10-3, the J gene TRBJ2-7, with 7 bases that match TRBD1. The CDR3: CAISEDREYEQYF. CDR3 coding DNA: TGTGCCATCAGTGAAGACAGGGAGTACGAGCAGTACTTC.